This T cell receptor beta chain was recorded in a study of OX40 agonist ivuxolimab in advanced cancers. A note on the overall study: Ivuxolimab was an agonistic, fully human IgG2 monoclonal antibody directed against OX40 (CD134), a costimulatory receptor. Intravenous ivuxolimab was administered to patients every 2 weeks at six dose levels: 0.01, 0.1, 0.3, 1.5, 3 and 10 mg/kg. Of the 52 patients in dose escalation, about 20 had hepatocellular carcinoma, about 15 had melanoma, 9 had renal cell carcinoma and 9 had head and neck cancer. The dose-escalation cohort was about 86% male with a mean age of about 60 years, ranging from roughly 23 to 79. Patients were allowed to have had prior anti-PD-1, anti-PD-L1 or anti-CTLA-4 therapy, and around 40% of the dose-escalation patients had previously received checkpoint inhibitors. Partial responses occurred in three dose-escalation patients: two with cutaneous melanoma and one with hepatocellular carcinoma. The purpose of peripheral TCRbeta sequencing was to test whether ivuxolimab changed TCR sequence diversity and led to clonal T-cell expansion. The paper covers the monotherapy dose-escalation part of the phase I ivuxolimab trial, which included N ≈ 54 patients. Paper-wide results and their limitations: On average, CD8+ T cells showed more expanded clones than CD4+ T cells after ivuxolimab. Clonal expansion of both CD4+ and CD8+ blood T cells was observed from baseline to week 6 at doses 0.1 to 3.0 mg/kg. Low levels of normalized T-cell clonal expansion were also seen in some patients who did not respond. Which antigens the clonally expanded peripheral T cells were specific for was not determined. In partial responders in the 0.1-3.0 mg/kg groups, normalized peripheral clonal expansion was found to be among the lowest, especially among CD8+ T cells.

The trial excluded patients who had a history of autoimmune disease or were on systemic immunosuppression. Peripheral blood for TCR sequencing was collected from all dose cohorts at baseline, on cycle 4 day 1, and on cycle 7 day 1. Samples came from an open-label, multicenter, first-in-human phase I dose-escalation trial of ivuxolimab. Adults with locally advanced or metastatic head and neck squamous cell, hepatocellular, melanoma or renal cell carcinoma were enrolled in the trial. Before TCR sequencing, CD4+ and CD8+ T cells were separately sorted from peripheral blood. CDR1 MRHNA and CDR2 SNTAGT are derived from the germline V gene. V is shortened by 6 bases, J by 9 bases, and the region joining them spans 14 bases. The CDR3 spans 12 residues, from the cysteine through the phenylalanine. CDR3 DNA is the only sequence kept; it has 36 bases, read in frame from the first base. Genomic DNA was isolated from the sorted cells so that the TCRbeta CDR3 region could be sequenced. TCRbeta CDR3 regions were sequenced using the immunoSEQ Assay. The immuneACCESS repertoire file appears here via TCRdb, limited to in-frame rearrangements. These files lack a portion of the clones; in checked studies, under half of the deficit traces to unresolved V genes, and the cause of the others is not known. This sample gives roughly 50,000 clones in total; approximately 83% of them show up just once. Around 11% of the sample is held by the ten biggest clonotypes.

Turning to this clone: The antigen it recognizes is unknown. No much larger clone exists at a distance of one base, and base qualities are not known.

The chain uses TRBV6-4 and TRBJ1-2, with no D gene named confidently. Sequenced material: CD4+ or CD8+ T cells sorted from blood, taken in a trial of the OX40 agonist ivuxolimab. The TCR comes from an adult with an advanced solid tumor such as melanoma, head and neck, liver or kidney cancer. The bases are TGTGCCAGCAGAGAAAGTCCCGGGCGCTACACCTTC. Translated, this is CASRESPGRYTF.